This T cell receptor (beta chain) is drawn from a study of blood T cell repertoires in COVID-19. At the level of the study: Spain, Italy and the United States supplied samples that represented acute and convalescent COVID-19. In each case, the material was cDNA or gDNA derived from T cells, B-cell-depleted T cells, or PBMCs.

This clone came up once. Per the authors' pipeline: It was from reference gene primer amplification that nucleated cell counts were estimated. TCRdb keeps only in-frame clones here, not all; method: immunoSEQ multiplex PCR. V and J calls and clone size are those listed in that table; D and trimming were worked out from the DNA. The sample yields over 300,000 clones, around 86% seen once. V was pared by 6 bases and J by 2 bases, with 5 bases of the junction left unmatched. Per the germline V gene, CDR1 is SGHRS and CDR2 is YFSETQ. This CDR3 region has 16 residues. The chain links TRBV5-1 to TRBJ2-1; 13 nucleotides agree with TRBD2. The sample taken for sequencing was peripheral blood. The TCR comes from a woman aged 50 to 60 with acute or convalescent COVID-19. This chain's CDR3 is CASTPGTSGTYNEQFF. The CDR3 nucleotides read TGCGCCAGCACCCCCGGGACTAGCGGGACCTACAATGAGCAGTTCTTC.